This is a list of T cell receptor beta chains from one sample in a study of human T cells and chemical hapten exposure. MiXCR, run by TCRdb on the RACE reads, gives a single entry per CDR3 protein. Of more than 70,000 distinct CDR3 sequences in the sample, 6.5% to 10% were seen once. Sample: whole blood, taken in connection with sensitization to the hapten diphenylcyclopropenone (DPC). The receptor set was obtained from a man aged 40-55 years with alopecia areata. Some clones in this sample may be carry-over from other donors' samples. Each CDR3 is given with its conserved first and last residue. A D gene is named only where the DNA matches it firmly. Some rows mark clone size as missing; the rest say once, few, many or name a class of expanded clone.

>TRBJ2-3|TRBD2|few|TRBV7-6
TGTGCCAGCAGCCCTACTAGCGGGGTAGATACGCAGTATTTT
CASSPTSGVDTQYF
>TRBJ2-3|NA|NA|TRBV12-3/TRBV12-4
TGTGCCAGCAGTTTAACGGCGGGACGGAGCATACGGGCTGGGGGAGATACGCAGTATTTT
CASSLTAGRSIRAGGDTQYF
>TRBJ2-7|NA|NA|TRBV20-1
TGCAGTGCTAGCCTGGGGTCTATCGGGTACGAGCAGTACTTC
CSASLGSIGYEQYF
>TRBJ2-3|NA|few|TRBV2
TGTGCCAGCAGTGAAGCCTTGGGTCCCCCACTCACAGATACGCAGTATTTT
CASSEALGPPLTDTQYF
>TRBJ2-3|TRBD2|NA|TRBV5-1
TGCGCCAGCAGCCCGGGACTAGCGGGAGTTGTCGTTACGCAGTATTTT
CASSPGLAGVVVTQYF
>TRBJ2-7|TRBD1|NA|TRBV28
TGTGCCGCCTCGACCGCCCGACAGGGTTCCTACGAGCAGTACTTC
CAASTARQGSYEQYF
>TRBJ1-1|NA|few|TRBV7-3
TGTGCCAGCAGCCCAGGGGCAGGGAACACTGAAGCTTTCTTT
CASSPGAGNTEAFF
>TRBJ2-5|TRBD1|NA|TRBV5-1
TGCGTCAGCAGCGAGAACAGGGGTAGGGAGACCCAGTACTTC
CVSSENRGRETQYF
>TRBJ2-3|TRBD2|many|TRBV5-4
TGTGCCAGCAGCACCCGGGAGGGCCGAACAGATACGCAGTATTTT
CASSTREGRTDTQYF
>TRBJ2-1|NA|many|TRBV20-1
TGCAGTGCTAGAGATCTACAGCCCGCTTCCCACAATGAGCAGTTCTTC
CSARDLQPASHNEQFF
>TRBJ1-2|NA|many|TRBV3-1
TGTGCCAGCAGCCAAGATGCGAGCCTGCCCGGCTACACCTTC
CASSQDASLPGYTF